One and the same sample provided the 5 T cell receptor beta chains below, sequenced in a study of blood T cell repertoires in COVID-19. Method: immunoSEQ multiplex PCR; TCRdb's copy keeps in-frame clones and lacks some. The data show 150,000 to 200,000 clones, 70% to 90% seen once. Sequencing was performed on peripheral blood. These receptors all come from a middle-aged man with active or convalescent COVID-19.

V usage is TRBV9 and J usage is TRBJ2-1; 7 bases are a match to TRBD1. V lost 4 bases and J lost 9; bases outside the gene matches: 7. The CDR3 spans 13 residues. Per the germline V gene, CDR1 is SGDLS and CDR2 is YYNGEE. CDR3 DNA sequence: TGTGCCAGCAGCTCACAGGGGTCTTCTGAGCAGTTCTTC. It yields the protein CASSSQGSSEQFF.

This chain links TRBV27 with TRBJ1-2, with D perhaps TRBD1 (6 bases). The CDR3 extends over 15 amino acids. The V and J ends lost 6 bases and 6 bases respectively, with 20 bases between them. The germline V gene encodes CDR1 MNHEY and CDR2 SMNVEV (reference sequence). The CDR3 here is CASRTPYGQTNGYTF. The CDR3 DNA is TGTGCCAGCAGAACCCCCTATGGACAGACAAATGGCTACACCTTC.

This chain uses TRBV23-1 with TRBJ1-1; D might be TRBD1 (5 bases). TRBV23-1 is identified as an open reading frame with a role that is uncertain. The CDR3 sequence is 16 residues long. V lost 1 base to trimming and J lost 5 bases, with 17 bases between them. In DNA form, the CDR3 reads TGCGCCAGCAGTCAATATGGCCAGGGCCAGTGGACTGAAGCTTTCTTT. Residues: CASSQYGQGQWTEAFF.

The chain uses TRBV7-9 and TRBJ1-1; TRBD1 matches 8 bases. The V segment lost 3 bases and the J segment 3 bases; nucleotides outside the gene matches: 6. The CDR3 runs to 15 residues. Germline CDR1 reads SEHNR; CDR2 reads FQNEAQ (reference sequence). The CDR3 DNA follows: TGTGCCAGCAGCTTCTGGACAGGGAGGGACACTGAAGCTTTCTTT. Translating gives CASSFWTGRDTEAFF.

This sequence joins TRBV19 and TRBJ1-5; 8 bases agree with TRBD1. CDR1 LNHDA and CDR2 SQIVND come from the germline V gene (reference sequence). V gave up 7 bases and J gave up 5 bases; unmatched junction bases: 7. The CDR3 loop spans 14 amino acids. The CDR3 loop is CASTYDRGHQPQHF. The DNA of the CDR3 is TGTGCCAGTACTTATGACAGGGGCCATCAGCCCCAGCATTTT.